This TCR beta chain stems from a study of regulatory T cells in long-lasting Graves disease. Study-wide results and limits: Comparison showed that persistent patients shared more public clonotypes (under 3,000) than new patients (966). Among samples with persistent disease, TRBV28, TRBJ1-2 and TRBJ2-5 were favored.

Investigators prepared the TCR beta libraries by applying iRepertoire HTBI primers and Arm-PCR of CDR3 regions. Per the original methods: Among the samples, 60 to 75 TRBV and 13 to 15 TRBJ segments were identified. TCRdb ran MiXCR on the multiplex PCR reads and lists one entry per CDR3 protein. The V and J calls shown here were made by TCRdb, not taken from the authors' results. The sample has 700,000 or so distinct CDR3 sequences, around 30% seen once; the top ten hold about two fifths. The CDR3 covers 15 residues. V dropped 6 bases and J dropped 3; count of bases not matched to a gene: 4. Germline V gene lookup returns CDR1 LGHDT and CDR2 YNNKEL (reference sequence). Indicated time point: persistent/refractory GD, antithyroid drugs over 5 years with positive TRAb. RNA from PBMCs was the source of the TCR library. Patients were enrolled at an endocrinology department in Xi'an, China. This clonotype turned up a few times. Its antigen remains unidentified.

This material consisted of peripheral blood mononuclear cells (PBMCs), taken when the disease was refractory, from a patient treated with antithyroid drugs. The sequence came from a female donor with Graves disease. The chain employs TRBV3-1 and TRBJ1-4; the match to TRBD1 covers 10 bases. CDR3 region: CASRTGGIPNEKLFF. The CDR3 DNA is TGTGCCAGCAGGACAGGGGGCATCCCTAATGAAAAACTGTTTTTT.